Presented here are 21 T cell receptor beta chains from one specimen sequenced in a study of T cell responses to AZD1222 COVID-19 vaccine. Sequencing used immunoSEQ multiplex PCR; TCRdb keeps in-frame clones, though not all of them. There are tens of thousands of clones in the sample; 81% occur only once, and over 20% lies in the top ten. The sequencing here drew on peripheral blood, taken 28 days after the second AZD1222 dose. The receptors shown here come from an adult who received the AZD1222 COVID-19 vaccine.

The gene calls are TRBV19 and TRBJ2-1; D gene uncertain. Germline loops: CDR1 LNHDA, CDR2 SQIVND (reference sequence). Trimming removed 2 bases from V and 5 bases from J, with 10 bases in between. The CDR3 covers 14 residues. The CDR3 spells CASSIKMANNEQFF. CDR3 sequence (DNA): TGTGCCAGTAGTATAAAGATGGCAAACAATGAGCAGTTCTTC.

V and J are TRBV11-3 and TRBJ2-1; TRBD2 aligns across 11 bases. The V gene end was trimmed by 5 bases and the J gene end by 5 bases; junction bases not matched to a gene: 2. The length of the CDR3 is 14 residues. The germline V gene encodes CDR1 SGHNT and CDR2 YENEEA. CDR3 sequence reads: CASSTTSGDNEQFF. The CDR3 DNA reads TGTGCCAGCAGCACGACTAGCGGGGACAATGAGCAGTTCTTC. The full variable domain, completed using reference TRBV11-3 and TRBJ2-1, is EAGVVQSPRYKIIEKKQPVAFWCNPISGHNTLYWYLQNLGQGPELLIRYENEEAVDDSQLPKDRFSAERLKGVDSTLKIQPAELGDSAVYLCASSTTSGDNEQFFGPGTRLTVL.

This chain links TRBV7-2 with TRBJ2-1, with a tentative D call TRBD2 (6 bases). Deletions cut 4 bases from V and 16 bases from J, with 20 bases between. Germline V gives CDR1 SGHTA, CDR2 FQGNSA. The CDR3 is made up of 13 amino acids. The CDR3 coding sequence is TGTGCCAGCAGCTACGCCGTTCACGGGGGTCCTTTCTTC. Translated, it gives CASSYAVHGGPFF.

The CDR3 bases are TGTGCCAGCAGTGAACTAGCGGGAGGGCCAGAGACCCAGTACTTC. Protein product: CASSELAGGPETQYF. The chain is built from TRBV6-4 and TRBJ2-5; 13 nucleotides line up with TRBD2. Germline trimming cut 3 bases from V and 4 bases from J; bases unmatched to any gene: 2. The CDR3 consists of 15 residues. The germline V gene encodes CDR1 MRHNA and CDR2 SNTAGT.

This chain links TRBV19 with TRBJ2-3; 7 bases line up with TRBD1. V lost 3 bases to trimming and J lost 1 base; unmatched junction nucleotides: 1. In germline, CDR1 is LNHDA, CDR2 SQIVND (reference sequence). The CDR3 consists of 14 residues. CDR3 sequence: CASSIGQGTDTQYF. CDR3 coding DNA: TGTGCCAGTAGTATCGGACAGGGCACAGATACGCAGTATTTT. Based on the CDR3 plus reference TRBV19 and TRBJ2-3, the full variable domain is DGGITQSPKYLFRKEGQNVTLSCEQNLNHDAMYWYRQDPGQGLRLIYYSQIVNDFQKGDIAEGYSVSREKKESFPLTVTSAQKNPTAFYLCASSIGQGTDTQYFGPGTRLTVL.

The V and J genes are TRBV15 and TRBJ2-7; D unresolved. The CDR3 covers 14 residues. The V end was cut by 0 bases, the J end by 3 bases, with 9 bases between. CDR1 and CDR2 from the germline V gene are LNHNV and YYDKDF (reference sequence). The CDR3, as DNA: TGTGCCACCAGCAGAGATCAGGTTGGCTACGAGCAGTACTTC. Residues: CATSRDQVGYEQYF.

The chain employs TRBV19 and TRBJ1-2, with a weak D call TRBD1 (6 bases). There are 15 residues in the CDR3. V lost 5 bases to trimming and J lost 6 bases, with 19 bases between them. The germline gives CDR1 LNHDA, CDR2 SQIVND (reference sequence). This CDR3 reads CASSVDSPLWDGYTF. The CDR3 DNA reads as TGTGCCAGTAGTGTGGACAGCCCGCTTTGGGATGGCTACACCTTC.

The rearrangement joins TRBV11-2 to TRBJ2-7; the D is unclear. CDR1 is SGHAT, CDR2 FQNNGV, per germline. V was cut by 2 bases and J by 1 base, with 9 bases left in between. This CDR3 is built from 14 residues. The CDR3 DNA sequence: TGTGCCAGCAGCTTACCGATCGGGTCCTACGAGCAGTACTTC. Protein: CASSLPIGSYEQYF.

The genes are TRBV27 and TRBJ2-7; 7 nucleotides align to TRBD2. CDR3 length: 14 amino acids. Germline CDR1 and CDR2: MNHEY and SMNVEV (reference sequence). J was trimmed by 2 bases and V by 3 bases; bases with no gene match: 4. This CDR3 reads CASSFERGPYEQYF. The CDR3 bases are TGTGCCAGCAGTTTTGAGCGGGGACCCTACGAGCAGTACTTC.

The V call is TRBV9, the J call TRBJ2-3; 8 positions agree with TRBD2. Trimming took 0 bases from V and 0 from J; bases not matched to a gene: 3. Germline CDR1 is SGDLS and CDR2 is YYNGEE. This CDR3 spans 16 amino acids. The CDR3 nucleotides read TGTGCCAGCAGCGTAGGGGCTAGCGGGAGCACAGATACGCAGTATTTT. Its protein product is CASSVGASGSTDTQYF.

V gene TRBV19 combines with J gene TRBJ2-2; the match to TRBD2 covers 10 bases. Unmatched junction bases numbered 10, after V lost 6 bases and J lost 0 bases. The CDR3 totals 18 residues. In germline, CDR1 is LNHDA, CDR2 SQIVND (reference sequence). CDR3 loop: CASRAKLAGYANTGELFF. Here the CDR3 DNA reads TGTGCCAGTAGGGCCAAACTAGCGGGGTACGCGAACACCGGGGAGCTGTTTTTT.

This clone has a handful of counts. CDR3 coding DNA: TGCGCCAGCAGCAGTTGGAGTACAACTAATGAAAAACTGTTTTTT. Protein product: CASSSWSTTNEKLFF. This chain connects TRBV5-1 to TRBJ1-4, with D unresolved. This CDR3 contains 15 residues. CDR1 is SGHRS and CDR2 is YFSETQ in the germline V gene. Deletions cut 4 bases from V and 0 bases from J, with 10 bases between.

Here the CDR3 DNA reads TGTGCCAGCAGCTTGTACGGTGGCAATGAGCAGTTCTTC. It yields the protein CASSLYGGNEQFF. The chain is built from TRBV7-9 and TRBJ2-1; D uncertain. CDR3 length: 13 residues. The V and J ends lost 3 bases and 6 bases respectively, with 9 bases between them. CDR1 and CDR2 from the germline V gene are SEHNR and FQNEAQ (reference sequence).

This clone was seen just once. The chain is built from TRBV19 and TRBJ2-3, with D hard to call. Trimming removed 3 bases from V and 0 bases from J, with 10 bases in between. This CDR3 has 15 residues. Looked up from germline, CDR1 is LNHDA and CDR2 is SQIVND (reference sequence). This chain's CDR3 is CASSMSSLSTDTQYF. CDR3 coding DNA: TGTGCCAGTAGTATGAGTAGCCTTAGCACAGATACGCAGTATTTT.

The chain uses TRBV7-2 and TRBJ2-7; 14 positions match TRBD2. The length of the CDR3 is 15 residues. V lost 7 bases, J lost 5 bases, and 7 bases stayed unmatched. Germline CDR1 SGHTA, CDR2 FQGNSA. CDR3 DNA: TGTGCCAGCAAAAGACTAGCGGGAGGGCCGGACGAGCAGTACTTC. It is translated as CASKRLAGGPDEQYF.

The rearrangement uses TRBV10-3 and TRBJ2-3; 10 positions match TRBD2. Trimming removed 0 bases from V and 1 base from J; junction bases left unmatched: 10. Germline values: CDR1 ENHRY, CDR2 SYGVKD. CDR3 size: 19 residues. The CDR3 region is CAISESLSSGSRGTDTQYF. The CDR3 DNA is TGTGCCATCAGTGAGTCGCTGTCTAGCGGGAGCCGCGGCACAGATACGCAGTATTTT.

V and J are TRBV25-1 and TRBJ1-1; D remains ambiguous. The germline CDR1 and CDR2 sequences are MGHDK and SYGVNS. V lost 3 bases and J lost 5, with 4 bases in between. The CDR3 is 11 amino acids. The chain's CDR3 is CASSDPTEAFF. The CDR3 region has the DNA TGTGCCAGCAGTGATCCTACTGAAGCTTTCTTT.

V is TRBV9 and J is TRBJ1-3; D perhaps matches TRBD1 (6 bases). Trimming left V 4 bases short and J 4 bases short, with 12 bases between. The germline CDR1 and CDR2 sequences are SGDLS and YYNGEE. This CDR3 region has 14 residues. As DNA, the CDR3 is TGTGCCAGCAGCCCTCAGGGGTCCGGAAACACCATATATTTT. It yields the protein CASSPQGSGNTIYF.

This chain uses TRBV19 with TRBJ1-2; possible D gene TRBD1, 5 bases. CDR1 and CDR2 from the germline V gene are LNHDA and SQIVND (reference sequence). This CDR3 contains 14 residues. V lost 4 bases, J lost 5 bases, and 14 bases lay in between. DNA for the CDR3: TGTGCCAGTAGTAGACAGAAAGCCAGTTATGGCTACACCTTC. This sequence encodes CASSRQKASYGYTF.

The chain links TRBV28 to TRBJ1-4; D remains unclear. V shed 4 bases and J shed 0 bases, with 9 bases lying between them. Per germline, CDR1 MDHEN and CDR2 SYDVKM. This CDR3 comprises 15 residues. The CDR3, as DNA: TGTGCCAGCAGTTCTTCAGCTGCAACTAATGAAAAACTGTTTTTT. This translates into CASSSSAATNEKLFF.

The gene calls are TRBV6-2 or TRBV6-3 and TRBJ2-7; TRBD1 aligns across 7 bases. Germline values: CDR1 MNHEY, CDR2 SVGEGT. The CDR3 has 14 amino acids. Trimming at V came to 2 bases and at J to 2 bases, leaving 3 bases not matched to a gene. CDR3 sequence (DNA): TGTGCCAGCAGTTACAACAGGGGTACCTACGAGCAGTACTTC. Translated: CASSYNRGTYEQYF.